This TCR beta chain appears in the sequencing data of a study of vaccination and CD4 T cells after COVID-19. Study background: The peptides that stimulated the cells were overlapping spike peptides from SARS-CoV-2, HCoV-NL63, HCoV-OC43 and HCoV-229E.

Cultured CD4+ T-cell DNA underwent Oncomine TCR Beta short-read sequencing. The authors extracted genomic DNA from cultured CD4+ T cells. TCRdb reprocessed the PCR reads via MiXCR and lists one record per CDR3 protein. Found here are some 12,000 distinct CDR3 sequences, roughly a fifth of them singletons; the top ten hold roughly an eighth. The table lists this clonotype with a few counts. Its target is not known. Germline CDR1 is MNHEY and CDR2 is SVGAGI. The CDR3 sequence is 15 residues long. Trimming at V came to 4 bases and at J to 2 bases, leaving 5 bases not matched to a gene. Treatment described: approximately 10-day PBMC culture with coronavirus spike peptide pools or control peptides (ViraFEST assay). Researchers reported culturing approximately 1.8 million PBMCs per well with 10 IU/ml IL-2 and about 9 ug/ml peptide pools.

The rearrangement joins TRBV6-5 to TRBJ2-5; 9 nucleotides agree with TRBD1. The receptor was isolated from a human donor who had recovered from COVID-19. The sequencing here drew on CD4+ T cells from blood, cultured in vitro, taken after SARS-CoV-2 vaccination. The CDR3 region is CASSLGQGIQETQYF. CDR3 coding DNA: TGTGCCAGCAGTTTAGGACAGGGGATTCAAGAGACCCAGTACTTC.